These 25 T cell receptor beta chains originate from one sample sequenced in a study of OX40 agonist ivuxolimab in advanced cancers. Profiled with immunoSEQ multiplex PCR; TCRdb holds only in-frame clones, not every one. The top ten hold around 1.5% of the sample, which has some 87,000 clones, 90% seen once. Material: CD4+ or CD8+ T cells sorted from blood, obtained in a trial of the OX40 agonist ivuxolimab. The receptors were sampled from an adult with an advanced solid tumor such as melanoma, head and neck, liver or kidney cancer.

The chain is built from TRBV7-2 and TRBJ1-5, with D tentatively TRBD1 (6 bases). CDR1 and CDR2 (germline): SGHTA, FQGNSA. The CDR3 covers 14 residues. V dropped 2 bases and J dropped 6 bases, with 11 bases sitting between them. The CDR3 DNA reads TGTGCCAGCAGCTTAAGGGGGGGTACTCAGCCCCAGCATTTT. This gives the protein CASSLRGGTQPQHF.

The chain has TRBV5-5 and TRBJ2-7; tentative D call: TRBD2 (6 bases). Germline CDR1 reads SGHKS; CDR2 reads YYEKEE (reference sequence). This CDR3 region has 16 residues. Trimming left V 0 bases short and J 3 bases short, with 16 bases between. This chain's CDR3 is CASSLAIPLANYEQYF. The CDR3 DNA sequence: TGTGCCAGCAGCTTGGCCATCCCGCTAGCGAACTACGAGCAGTACTTC.

V is TRBV7-2 and J is TRBJ2-7, with 9 bases that match TRBD1. After removal of 5 bases from V and 4 bases from J, the junction contained 6 bases not matched to a gene. The CDR3 totals 14 residues. Germline CDR1 SGHTA, CDR2 FQGNSA. The CDR3 DNA reads as TGTGCCAGCAGCACCGGGACAGGGACTTACGAGCAGTACTTC. Encoded protein: CASSTGTGTYEQYF.

V is TRBV15 and J is TRBJ2-7, with 11 bases that match TRBD2. CDR1 is LNHNV, CDR2 YYDKDF, per germline (reference sequence). With V trimmed by 1 base and J by 2 bases, 13 bases remained unmatched. The CDR3 loop spans 19 amino acids. The CDR3 nucleotides are TGTGCCACCAGCAGAGGCTGGGAGACTAGCGGGGCTGGGACCTACGAGCAGTACTTC. Its translation is CATSRGWETSGAGTYEQYF.

The chain carries TRBV4-3 and TRBJ2-3; tentatively, D is TRBD1 or TRBD2 (6 bases each). The CDR3 covers 16 residues. Germline assignment: CDR1 LGHNA and CDR2 YSLEER. Trimming shortened V by 1 base and J by 1 base, and 12 bases separated the two germline ends. This chain's CDR3 is CASSQGEGGGTDTQYF. DNA for the CDR3: TGCGCCAGCAGCCAAGGAGAGGGGGGCGGCACAGATACGCAGTATTTT.

The chain combines TRBV11-3 with TRBJ2-2; D is perhaps TRBD1 or TRBD2 (6 bases each). CDR3 length: 15 amino acids. V was shortened by 1 base and J by 4 bases, with 10 bases between the two germline ends. CDR1 and CDR2 (germline): SGHNT, YENEEA. The CDR3 DNA reads as TGTGCCAGCAGCTTAGTCGGGGGCGGCACCGGGGAGCTGTTTTTT. Amino acid sequence: CASSLVGGGTGELFF.

The rearrangement joins TRBV28 to TRBJ1-2; 9 bases align to TRBD1. The V segment lost 5 bases and the J segment 6 bases; nucleotides outside the gene matches: 13. CDR1 MDHEN and CDR2 SYDVKM come from the germline V gene. CDR3 length: 16 residues. The CDR3 reads CASSAGSEDRGNGYTF. The CDR3 DNA reads TGTGCCAGCAGTGCGGGGAGTGAGGACAGGGGTAATGGCTACACCTTC.

The chain links TRBV30 to TRBJ2-7, with TRBD2 identical over 7 bases. In germline, CDR1 is GTSNPN, CDR2 SVGIG (reference sequence). Unmatched junction bases numbered 4, after V lost 1 base and J lost 4 bases. The CDR3 is 13 amino acids. CDR3 protein: CAWSAGGGYEQYF. CDR3 bases: TGTGCCTGGAGTGCGGGAGGAGGTTACGAGCAGTACTTC.

CDR3: CASSDEYNEQFF. In DNA, the CDR3 is TGTGCCAGCAGTGACGAGTACAATGAGCAGTTCTTC. The V gene is TRBV6-4, the J gene TRBJ2-1; unclear D gene. Trimming left V 2 bases short and J 4 bases short, with 3 bases between. From germline, CDR1 is MRHNA and CDR2 SNTAGT. The CDR3 sequence is 12 residues long.

The chain links TRBV5-1 to TRBJ2-2; 7 bases fit TRBD2. The V segment lost 4 bases and the J segment 5 bases; nucleotides outside the gene matches: 8. Germline assignment: CDR1 SGHRS and CDR2 YFSETQ. CDR3 size: 15 residues. The CDR3 loop is CASSLSAGGTGELFF. The CDR3 DNA follows: TGCGCCAGCAGCCTCAGCGCCGGGGGGACCGGGGAGCTGTTTTTT.

The chain is built from TRBV27 and TRBJ2-1; 8 positions agree with TRBD2. The CDR3 runs to 13 residues. Germline assignment: CDR1 MNHEY and CDR2 SMNVEV (reference sequence). J lost 12 bases, V lost 1 base, and 5 bases had no gene match. The CDR3 DNA reads TGTGCCAGCAGTTTATTACGGACTAGCCGGCAGTTCTTC. This translates into CASSLLRTSRQFF.

The rearrangement links TRBV7-3 to TRBJ2-2, with 10 bases lining up with TRBD2. With 5 bases clipped from V and 8 bases from J, the junction kept 8 bases outside the gene matches. This CDR3 has 15 residues. Germline values: CDR1 SGHTA, CDR2 FQGTGA. In DNA, the CDR3 is TGTGCCAGCAGCGCCGGGACTAGCGTTAGGGGGGAGCTGTTTTTT. Its protein is CASSAGTSVRGELFF.

The gene calls are TRBV10-2 and TRBJ2-6; TRBD2 is a possible D gene (5 bases). Per the germline V gene, CDR1 is WSHSY and CDR2 is SAAADI. The CDR3 extends over 16 amino acids. Trimming removed 7 bases from V and 0 bases from J, with 13 bases in between. The CDR3 here is CASTSAGYSGANVLTF. The CDR3 nucleotides are TGCGCCAGCACATCCGCGGGCTACTCTGGGGCCAACGTCCTGACTTTC.

This chain uses TRBV19 with TRBJ2-1; 10 nucleotides line up with TRBD2. The germline CDR1 and CDR2 sequences are LNHDA and SQIVND (reference sequence). This CDR3 spans 15 amino acids. Trimming took 4 bases from V and 2 from J; bases not matched to a gene: 2. Here the CDR3 DNA reads TGTGCCAGTAGTACTAGCGGGAGCCCCTACAATGAGCAGTTCTTC. It yields the protein CASSTSGSPYNEQFF.

The chain uses TRBV5-4 and TRBJ2-1, with D perhaps matching TRBD1 or TRBD2 (6 bases each). This CDR3 spans 15 amino acids. V lost 0 bases, J lost 7 bases, and 14 bases lay in between. CDR1 SGHNT and CDR2 YYREEE come from the germline V gene (reference sequence). CDR3 sequence reads: CASSLGERRGNEQFF. The CDR3 nucleotides read TGTGCCAGCAGCTTGGGGGAGCGGAGGGGGAATGAGCAGTTCTTC.

The chain carries TRBV5-1 and TRBJ1-1; no reliable D call. The CDR3 covers 13 residues. CDR1 is SGHRS, CDR2 YFSETQ, per germline. V was trimmed by 0 bases and J by 3 bases, leaving 6 bases between them. In DNA, the CDR3 is TGCGCCAGCAGCTTGGGGGGTGACACTGAAGCTTTCTTT. Its protein is CASSLGGDTEAFF.

The chain uses TRBV28 and TRBJ2-1; D is possibly TRBD1 (6 bases). CDR3 length: 14 amino acids. V was shortened by 5 bases and J by 8 bases, with 16 bases between the two germline ends. CDR1 and CDR2 from the germline V gene are MDHEN and SYDVKM. Written as DNA, the CDR3 is TGTGCCAGCAGTAGATCACAGGGAAGGTATGAGCAGTTCTTC. It codes for CASSRSQGRYEQFF.

In nucleotides, the CDR3 is TGTGCCAGCAGCTTGGCTAGCGGGAGTGTCGATGAGCAGTTCTTC. It translates to CASSLASGSVDEQFF. V and J are TRBV11-3 and TRBJ2-1; 10 bases fit TRBD2. CDR1 and CDR2 from the germline V gene are SGHNT and YENEEA. J was trimmed by 8 bases and V by 3 bases; bases with no gene match: 7. The length of the CDR3 is 15 residues.

The V and J genes are TRBV18 and TRBJ2-1; 9 nucleotides line up with TRBD2. Trimming at V came to 2 bases and at J to 6 bases, leaving 11 bases not matched to a gene. CDR1 and CDR2 (germline): KGHSH, LQKENI. There are 17 residues in the CDR3. As DNA, the CDR3 is TGTGCCAGCTCACCAGAGGCCGCGGGGGGGGGATTCAATGAGCAGTTCTTC. It translates to CASSPEAAGGGFNEQFF.

The chain uses TRBV15 and TRBJ2-7; 10 positions agree with TRBD1. The CDR3 sequence is 16 residues long. The V and J ends lost 0 bases and 0 bases, in that order; junction bases with no gene match: 2. The germline V gene has CDR1 LNHNV and CDR2 YYDKDF (reference sequence). CDR3 region: CATSRDGTGVSYEQYF. The DNA of the CDR3 is TGTGCCACCAGCAGAGACGGGACAGGGGTCTCCTACGAGCAGTACTTC. The full variable domain, with the rest looked up from reference TRBV15 and TRBJ2-7, is DAMVIQNPRYQVTQFGKPVTLSCSQTLNHNVMYWYQQKSSQAPKLLFHYYDKDFNNEADTPDNFQSRRPNTSFCFLDIRSPGLGDTAMYLCATSRDGTGVSYEQYFGPGTRLTVT.

This clone is a singleton in its sample. V gene TRBV2 combines with J gene TRBJ2-5, with 7 bases that match TRBD1. The CDR3 loop spans 14 amino acids. In germline, CDR1 is SNHLY, CDR2 FYNNEI. V was clipped by 6 bases and J by 4 bases; unmatched bases: 8. The chain's CDR3 is CASRGSTGVETQYF. The CDR3 DNA sequence: TGTGCCAGCAGGGGGTCCACAGGGGTAGAGACCCAGTACTTC.

V and J are TRBV19 and TRBJ1-1; weak D call: TRBD1 (5 bases). The CDR3 is 13 amino acids. CDR1 is LNHDA and CDR2 is SQIVND in the germline V gene (reference sequence). Trimming cost V 5 bases and J 0 bases, with 7 bases left between them. Here the CDR3 reads CASSGTVNTEAFF. In nucleotides, the CDR3 is TGTGCCAGTAGTGGGACGGTGAACACTGAAGCTTTCTTT.

The rearrangement joins TRBV28 to TRBJ2-3; a possible D gene is TRBD2 (6 bases). The length of the CDR3 is 19 residues. The V and J ends lost 2 bases and 0 bases respectively, with 21 bases between them. Germline-derived CDR1 and CDR2 are MDHEN and SYDVKM. The chain's CDR3 is CASSLRTYQRAKSTDTQYF. Written as DNA, the CDR3 is TGTGCCAGCAGTTTAAGGACTTACCAGCGGGCCAAAAGCACAGATACGCAGTATTTT.

The chain employs TRBV11-2 and TRBJ1-2, with TRBD1 identical over 12 bases. With 5 bases clipped from V and 8 bases from J, the junction kept 12 bases outside the gene matches. The CDR3 is made up of 16 amino acids. CDR1 and CDR2 from the germline V gene are SGHAT and FQNNGV. This chain's CDR3 is CASSPLRDRGRRGYTF. In DNA, the CDR3 is TGTGCCAGCAGCCCCCTTCGGGACAGGGGGCGAAGGGGCTACACCTTC. The full variable domain, its missing parts supplied by reference TRBV11-2 and TRBJ1-2, is EAGVAQSPRYKIIEKRQSVAFWCNPISGHATLYWYQQILGQGPKLLIQFQNNGVVDDSQLPKDRFSAERLKGVDSTLKIQPAKLEDSAVYLCASSPLRDRGRRGYTFGSGTRLTVV.

This chain joins TRBV7-3 and TRBJ1-5; 8 positions agree with TRBD1. This CDR3 region has 15 residues. J gave up 1 base and V 5 bases, and 4 bases lay outside the gene matches. CDR1 is SGHTA, CDR2 FQGTGA, per germline. The DNA for the CDR3 is TGTGCCAGCAGCACAGGGGGTCGGAGCAATCAGCCCCAGCATTTT. Its protein product is CASSTGGRSNQPQHF. Combining the CDR3 with reference TRBV7-3 and TRBJ1-5 gives the whole variable domain GAGVSQTPSNKVTEKGKYVELRCDPISGHTALYWYRQSLGQGPEFLIYFQGTGAADDSGLPNDRFFAVRPEGSVSTLKIQRTERGDSAVYLCASSTGGRSNQPQHFGDGTRLSIL.